The clone carrying this T cell receptor (beta chain) showed up many times. TCRdb fed the reads into MiXCR, producing one record per CDR3 protein. The data show tens of thousands of distinct CDR3 sequences, 20% to 25% seen once. This sample is drawn from a study of lung T cells in sarcoidosis with Löfgren's syndrome. The V and J ends lost 3 bases and 0 bases respectively, with 16 bases between them. Looked up from germline, CDR1 is LGHNA and CDR2 is YSLEER. The CDR3 totals 17 residues. This rearrangement joins TRBV4-3 to TRBJ2-3; D is possibly TRBD2 (5 bases). The sample comprised CD4+ T cells from PBMCs. The sequence was collected from a human donor with sarcoidosis (Löfgren's syndrome or another form), or a control subject (not recorded which). CDR3 DNA: TGCGCCAGCAGCCACGACTACGTAGAGTCTAGCACAGATACGCAGTATTTT. The encoded protein is CASSHDYVESSTDTQYF.